Shown below are 4 T cell receptor beta chains from a single sample sequenced in a study of T cell repertoires in cytomegalovirus infection. TCRdb re-analysed the reads in MiXCR, keeping a single row per CDR3 protein. The table has hundreds of thousands of distinct CDR3 sequences, about 44% seen once. For these receptors, no antigen is known. The material sequenced was cultured PBMCs, taken from culture after CMV antigen stimulation. These receptors all stem from a human donor in good health (CMV status not recorded). Some clones in this sample may be carry-over from other donors' samples.

This clonotype was observed a handful of times. The V and J genes are TRBV10-3 and TRBJ2-3; tentative D call: TRBD1 (6 bases). Trimming took off 6 bases at V and 3 bases at J, with 13 bases between the two ends. Germline CDR1 ENHRY, CDR2 SYGVKD. This CDR3 comprises 14 residues. This CDR3 is CAIRTGSLTDTQYF. The CDR3 DNA is TGTGCCATCAGGACAGGAAGCTTAACAGATACGCAGTATTTT.

This chain links TRBV7-6 with TRBJ1-2; 7 nucleotides line up with TRBD1. The CDR3 is 14 amino acids. After removal of 1 base from V and 3 bases from J, the junction contained 2 bases not matched to a gene. The V gene's germline CDR1 is SGHVS and CDR2 FNYEAQ. CDR3 amino acids: CASSLGGQYYGYTF. The CDR3 coding sequence is TGTGCCAGCAGCTTAGGGGGACAGTACTATGGCTACACCTTC.

Only a few counts were recorded for this clonotype. The J gene is TRBJ2-2, the V gene TRBV25-1; D unclear. The CDR3 is 15 residues long. V dropped 2 bases and J dropped 5 bases, with 12 bases sitting between them. CDR1 and CDR2 from the germline V gene are MGHDK and SYGVNS. The CDR3 is CASSERTGRTGELFF. CDR3 sequence (DNA): TGTGCCAGCAGTGAACGTACGGGTAGAACCGGGGAGCTGTTTTTT. The entire variable domain, with the rest obtained from reference TRBV25-1 and TRBJ2-2, is as follows: EADIYQTPRYLVIGTGKKITLECSQTMGHDKMYWYQQDPGMELHLIHYSYGVNSTEKGDLSSESTVSRIRTEHFPLTLESARPSHTSQYLCASSERTGRTGELFFGEGSRLTVL.

The chain is built from TRBV7-2 and TRBJ1-1; TRBD1 matches at 8 bases. Per the germline V gene, CDR1 is SGHTA and CDR2 is FQGNSA. The CDR3 extends over 14 amino acids. J gave up 5 bases and V 5 bases, and 7 bases lay outside the gene matches. This CDR3 reads CASSPRQGLTEAFF. Here the CDR3 DNA reads TGTGCCAGCAGCCCACGACAGGGGTTAACTGAAGCTTTCTTT.